This T cell receptor beta chain was retrieved from a study of T-cell memory formation after mild COVID-19. At the level of the study: TCR clusters were mostly confined to one donor each.

5'RACE, which relied on constant-segment primers, yielded TCR alpha and TCR beta cDNA libraries carrying sample barcodes and UMIs. MiXCR, run by TCRdb on the 5' RACE reads, gives a single entry per CDR3 protein. Of hundreds of thousands of distinct CDR3 sequences in the sample, 13% to 15% were seen once. This clonotype has a count of ten or more. The TCR was taken from a man younger than 35 who had mild COVID-19 (a few samples of this study predate the infection). Cell type and time point are not known. Sequencing was carried out using PBMCs or a T cell subset sorted from them (not recorded which).

The DNA of the CDR3 is TGTGCCAGCAGTTTATTCGGGCGAGCGGGGGCCGGAGCCAAAAACATTCAGTACTTC. Translating gives CASSLFGRAGAGAKNIQYF. The chain is built from TRBV27 and TRBJ2-4; 8 positions match TRBD2. Germline V gene data show CDR1 as MNHEY and CDR2 as SMNVEV (reference sequence). The CDR3 is 19 residues long. V shed 1 base, J shed 0 bases, and the junction held 11 bases outside the gene matches.